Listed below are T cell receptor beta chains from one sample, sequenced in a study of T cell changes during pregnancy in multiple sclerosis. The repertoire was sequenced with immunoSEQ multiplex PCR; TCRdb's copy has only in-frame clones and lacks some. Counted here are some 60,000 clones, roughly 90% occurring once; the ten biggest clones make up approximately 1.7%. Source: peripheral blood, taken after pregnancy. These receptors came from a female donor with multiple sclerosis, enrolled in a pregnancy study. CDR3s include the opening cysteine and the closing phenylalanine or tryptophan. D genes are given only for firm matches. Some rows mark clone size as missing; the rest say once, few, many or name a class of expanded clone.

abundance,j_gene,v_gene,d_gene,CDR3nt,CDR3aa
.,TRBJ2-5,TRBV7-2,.,TGTGCCAGCAGCTCCCAGGGGACCGGGACCCAGTACTTC,CASSSQGTGTQYF
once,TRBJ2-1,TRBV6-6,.,TGTGCCAGCAGGACCCCCGGGAATGAGCAGTTCTTC,CASRTPGNEQFF
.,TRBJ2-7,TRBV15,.,TGTGCCACCAGCAATCGGAGGGATTTTGGGTTCTACGAGCAGTACTTC,CATSNRRDFGFYEQYF
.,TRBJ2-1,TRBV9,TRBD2,TGTGCCAGCAGCGAGACTAGCGGGGGGGCCTTCTACAATGAGCAGTTCTTC,CASSETSGGAFYNEQFF
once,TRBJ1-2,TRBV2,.,TGTGCCAGCAGCGAGGACATTCGCTATGGCTACACCTTC,CASSEDIRYGYTF
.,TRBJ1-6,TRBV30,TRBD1,TGTGCCTGGAGTGAGTTTAGAGGGGGCGCGGGTGTCACACCCCTCCACTTT,CAWSEFRGGAGVTPLHF
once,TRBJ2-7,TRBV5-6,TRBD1,TGTGCCAGCAGCTTGCCGGGGACAGGTCTCTCCTACGAGCAGTACTTC,CASSLPGTGLSYEQYF
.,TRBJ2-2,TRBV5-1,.,TGCGCCAGCAGCCAGACAGTCAACACCGGGGAGCTGTTTTTT,CASSQTVNTGELFF
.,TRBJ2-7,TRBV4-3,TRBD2,TGCGCCAGCAGCCGATCAACTAGCGGGGGGGCCCTAAGCTACGAGCAGTACTTC,CASSRSTSGGALSYEQYF
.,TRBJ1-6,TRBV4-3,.,TGCGCCAGCAGCCAAGGTCAGACAGGCTTTAATTCACCCCTCCACTTT,CASSQGQTGFNSPLHF
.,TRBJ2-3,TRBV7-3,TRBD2,TGTGCCAGCAGCTTGCGGGGGGGCACAGATACGCAGTATTTT,CASSLRGGTDTQYF
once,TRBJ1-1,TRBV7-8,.,TGTGCCAGCAGCAGACAGCAGAACACTGAAGCTTTCTTT,CASSRQQNTEAFF
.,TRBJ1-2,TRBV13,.,TGTGCCAGCTCAGTGGGGCAGACTAACTATGGCTACACCTTC,CASSVGQTNYGYTF
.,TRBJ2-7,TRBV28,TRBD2,TGTGCCAGCAGCCTTGGACTAGCGGGGACTTACTACGAGCAGTACTTC,CASSLGLAGTYYEQYF
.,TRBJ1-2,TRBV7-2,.,TGTGCCAGCAGCTTAGAGTCAGGGGTTAACTATGGCTACACCTTC,CASSLESGVNYGYTF
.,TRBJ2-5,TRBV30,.,TGTGCCTGGGAGGGCGGACAAGAGACCCAGTACTTC,CAWEGGQETQYF
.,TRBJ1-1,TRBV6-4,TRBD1,TGTGCCAGCAGCGGTAGGATGGACAGGGGGCTCACTGAAGCTTTCTTT,CASSGRMDRGLTEAFF
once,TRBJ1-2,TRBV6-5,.,TGTGCCACTACGGCGGGCTATGGCTACACCTTC,CATTAGYGYTF
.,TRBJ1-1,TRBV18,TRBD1,TGTGCCACCCTCGGGACAGGTCGCACTGAAGCTTTCTTT,CATLGTGRTEAFF
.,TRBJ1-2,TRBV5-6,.,TGTGCCAGCAGCGTGACAGGATTCTTCTATGGCTACACCTTC,CASSVTGFFYGYTF
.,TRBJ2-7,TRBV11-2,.,TGTGCCAGCAGCCACATTTACGAGCAGTACTTC,CASSHIYEQYF
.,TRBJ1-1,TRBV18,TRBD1,TGTGCCAGCTCTCCCAGTACCCTCCTATGGGGACAGGGAAACACTGAAGCTTTCTTT,CASSPSTLLWGQGNTEAFF
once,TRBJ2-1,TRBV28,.,TGTGCCAGCAGTTTCAGGGATGAGCAGTTCTTC,CASSFRDEQFF